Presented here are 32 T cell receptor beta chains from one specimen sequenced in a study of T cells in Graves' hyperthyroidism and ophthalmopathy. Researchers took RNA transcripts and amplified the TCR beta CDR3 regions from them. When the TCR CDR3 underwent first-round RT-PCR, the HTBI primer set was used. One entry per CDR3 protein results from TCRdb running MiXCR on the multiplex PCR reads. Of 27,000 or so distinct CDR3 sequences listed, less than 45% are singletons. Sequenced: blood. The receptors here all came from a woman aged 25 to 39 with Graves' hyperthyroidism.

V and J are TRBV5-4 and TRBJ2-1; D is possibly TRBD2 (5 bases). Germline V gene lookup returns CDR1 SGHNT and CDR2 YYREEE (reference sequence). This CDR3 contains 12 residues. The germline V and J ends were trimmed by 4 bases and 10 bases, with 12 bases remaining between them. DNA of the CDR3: TGTGCCAGCAGCATTGACCGGGAAGAGCAGTTCTTC. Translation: CASSIDREEQFF.

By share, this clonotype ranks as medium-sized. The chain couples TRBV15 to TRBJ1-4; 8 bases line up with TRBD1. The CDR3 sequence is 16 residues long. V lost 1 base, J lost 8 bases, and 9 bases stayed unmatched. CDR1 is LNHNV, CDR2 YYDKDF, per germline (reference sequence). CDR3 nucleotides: TGTGCCACCAGCAGAGGGGGGACAGGAGGTAGCGAAAAACTGTTTTTT. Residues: CATSRGGTGGSEKLFF.

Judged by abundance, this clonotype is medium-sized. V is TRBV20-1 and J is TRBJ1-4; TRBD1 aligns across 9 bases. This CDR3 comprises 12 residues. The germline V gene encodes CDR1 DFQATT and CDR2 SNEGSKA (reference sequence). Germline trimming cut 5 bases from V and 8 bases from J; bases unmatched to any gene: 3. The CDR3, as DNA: TGCAGTGCTCAGGGACAGGGCGAAAAACTGTTTTTT. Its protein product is CSAQGQGEKLFF.

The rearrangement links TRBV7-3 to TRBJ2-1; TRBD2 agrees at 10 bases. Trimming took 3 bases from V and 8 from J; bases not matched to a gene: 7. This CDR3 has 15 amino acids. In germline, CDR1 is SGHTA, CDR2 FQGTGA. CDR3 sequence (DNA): TGTGCCAGCAGCTTTTCGGGACTAGCGTTTGATGAGCAGTTCTTC. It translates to CASSFSGLAFDEQFF. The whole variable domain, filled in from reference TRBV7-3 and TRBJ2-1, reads GAGVSQTPSNKVTEKGKYVELRCDPISGHTALYWYRQSLGQGPEFLIYFQGTGAADDSGLPNDRFFAVRPEGSVSTLKIQRTERGDSAVYLCASSFSGLAFDEQFFGPGTRLTVL.

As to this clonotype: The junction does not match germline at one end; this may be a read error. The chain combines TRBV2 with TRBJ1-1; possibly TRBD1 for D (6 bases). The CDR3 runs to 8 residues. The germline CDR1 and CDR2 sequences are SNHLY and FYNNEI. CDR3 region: CASSKGGF. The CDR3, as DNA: TGTGCCAGCAGTAAGGGGGGCTTT.

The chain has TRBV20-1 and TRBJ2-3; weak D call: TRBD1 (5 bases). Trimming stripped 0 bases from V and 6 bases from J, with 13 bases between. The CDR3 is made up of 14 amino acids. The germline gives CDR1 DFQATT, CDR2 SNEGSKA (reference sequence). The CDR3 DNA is TGCAGTGCTAGAGATGTTGGGGCTCACGATACGCAGTATTTT. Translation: CSARDVGAHDTQYF.

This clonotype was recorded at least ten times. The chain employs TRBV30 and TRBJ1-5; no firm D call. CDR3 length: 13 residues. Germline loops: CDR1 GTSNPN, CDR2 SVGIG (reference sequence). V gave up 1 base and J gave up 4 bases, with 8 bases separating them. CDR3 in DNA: TGTGCCTGGAGTGCGGGTTGGAATCAGCCCCAGCATTTT. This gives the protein CAWSAGWNQPQHF.

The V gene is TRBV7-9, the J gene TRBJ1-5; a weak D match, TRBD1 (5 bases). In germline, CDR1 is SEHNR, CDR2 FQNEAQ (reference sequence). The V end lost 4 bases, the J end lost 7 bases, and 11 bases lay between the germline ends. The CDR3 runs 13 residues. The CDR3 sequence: CASSSGTQQPQHF. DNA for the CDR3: TGTGCCAGCAGCTCCGGGACCCAGCAGCCCCAGCATTTT.

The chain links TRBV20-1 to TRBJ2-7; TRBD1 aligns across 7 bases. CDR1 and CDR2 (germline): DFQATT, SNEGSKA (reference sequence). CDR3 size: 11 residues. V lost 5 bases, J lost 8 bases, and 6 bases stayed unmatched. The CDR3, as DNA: TGCAGTGCTCAGACAGGGTATCAGCAGTACTTC. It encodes CSAQTGYQQYF.

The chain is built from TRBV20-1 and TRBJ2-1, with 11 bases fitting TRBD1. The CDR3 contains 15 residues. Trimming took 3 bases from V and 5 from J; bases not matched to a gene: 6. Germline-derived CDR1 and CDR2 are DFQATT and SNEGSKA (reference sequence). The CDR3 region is CSARDPGQGDNEQFF. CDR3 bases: TGCAGTGCTAGGGATCCGGGACAGGGGGACAATGAGCAGTTCTTC.

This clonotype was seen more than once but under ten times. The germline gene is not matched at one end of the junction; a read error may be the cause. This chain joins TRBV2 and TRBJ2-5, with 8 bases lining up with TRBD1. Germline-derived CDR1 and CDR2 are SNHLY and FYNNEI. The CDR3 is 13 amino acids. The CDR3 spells CASSPSEGTGSLF. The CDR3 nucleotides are TGTGCCAGCAGCCCCAGTGAGGGGACAGGTAGCCTCTTC.

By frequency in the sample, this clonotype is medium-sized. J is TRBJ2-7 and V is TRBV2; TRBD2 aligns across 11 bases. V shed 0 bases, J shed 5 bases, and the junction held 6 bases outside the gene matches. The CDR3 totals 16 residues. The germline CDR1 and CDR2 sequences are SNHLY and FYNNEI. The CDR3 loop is CASSEALSGRANEQYF. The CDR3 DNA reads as TGTGCCAGCAGTGAAGCGCTTAGCGGGAGGGCAAACGAGCAGTACTTC.

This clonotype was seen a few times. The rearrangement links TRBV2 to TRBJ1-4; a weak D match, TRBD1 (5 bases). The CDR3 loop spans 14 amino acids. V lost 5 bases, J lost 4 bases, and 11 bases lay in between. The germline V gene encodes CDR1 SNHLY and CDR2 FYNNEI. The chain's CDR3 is CASSYGTGNEKLFF. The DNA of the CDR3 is TGTGCCAGCAGTTACGGGACGGGTAATGAAAAACTGTTTTTT.

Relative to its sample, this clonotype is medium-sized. The CDR3 DNA reads as TGCAGCGTTGTTGGGGCTCGGGCCAACGTCCTGACTTTC. Translated: CSVVGARANVLTF. The chain couples TRBV29-1 to TRBJ2-6; possible D gene TRBD1, 5 bases. Per the germline V gene, CDR1 is SQVTM and CDR2 is ANQGSEA. This CDR3 has 13 residues. The V gene lost 4 bases and the J gene lost 5 bases, with 9 bases spanning the gap.

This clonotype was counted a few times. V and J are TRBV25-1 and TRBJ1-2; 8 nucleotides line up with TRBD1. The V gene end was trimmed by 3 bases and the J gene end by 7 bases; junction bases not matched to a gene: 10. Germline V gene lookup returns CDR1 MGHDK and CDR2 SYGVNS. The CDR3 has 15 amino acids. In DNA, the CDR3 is TGTGCCAGCAGTGACTACGGACAGGGAGTTCTTGGCTACACCTTC. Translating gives CASSDYGQGVLGYTF.

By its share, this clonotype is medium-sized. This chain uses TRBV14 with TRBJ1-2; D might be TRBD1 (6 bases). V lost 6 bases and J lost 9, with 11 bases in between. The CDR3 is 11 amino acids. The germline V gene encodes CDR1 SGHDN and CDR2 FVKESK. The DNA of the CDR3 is TGTGCCAGCAGACAGGGTCAGAGCTACACCTTC. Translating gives CASRQGQSYTF.

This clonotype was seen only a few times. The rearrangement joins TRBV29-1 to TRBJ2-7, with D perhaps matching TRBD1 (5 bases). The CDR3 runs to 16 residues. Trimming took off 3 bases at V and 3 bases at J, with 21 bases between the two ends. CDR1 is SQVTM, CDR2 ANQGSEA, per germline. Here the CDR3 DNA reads TGCAGCGTTGAGGGGTCGTTGGACACCGTAGGCTACGAGCAGTACTTC. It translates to CSVEGSLDTVGYEQYF.

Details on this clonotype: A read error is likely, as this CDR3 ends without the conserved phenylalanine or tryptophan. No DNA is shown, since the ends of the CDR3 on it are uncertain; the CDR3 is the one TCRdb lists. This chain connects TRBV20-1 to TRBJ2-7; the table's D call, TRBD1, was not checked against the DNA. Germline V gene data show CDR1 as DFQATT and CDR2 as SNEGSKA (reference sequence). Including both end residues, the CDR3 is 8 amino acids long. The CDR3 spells CSARAPVS.

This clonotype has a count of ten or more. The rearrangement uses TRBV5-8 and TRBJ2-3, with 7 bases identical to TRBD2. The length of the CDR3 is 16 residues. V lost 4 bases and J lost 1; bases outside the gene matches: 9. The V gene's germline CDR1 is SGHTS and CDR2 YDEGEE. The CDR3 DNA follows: TGTGCCAGCAGCCTTCGGGGAGGGCGCCGCACAGATACGCAGTATTTT. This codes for CASSLRGGRRTDTQYF.

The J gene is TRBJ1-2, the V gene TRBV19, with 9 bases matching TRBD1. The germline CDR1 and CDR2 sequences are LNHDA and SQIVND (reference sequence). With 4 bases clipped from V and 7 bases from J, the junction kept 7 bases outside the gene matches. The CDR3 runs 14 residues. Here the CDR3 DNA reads TGTGCCAGTAGTAGCTTAGGGACAGGGAGTGGCTACACCTTC. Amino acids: CASSSLGTGSGYTF.

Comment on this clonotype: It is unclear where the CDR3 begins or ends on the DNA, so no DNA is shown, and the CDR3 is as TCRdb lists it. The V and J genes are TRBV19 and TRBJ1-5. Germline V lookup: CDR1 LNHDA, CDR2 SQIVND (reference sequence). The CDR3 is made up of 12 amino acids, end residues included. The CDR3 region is CASTSGSQPQHF.

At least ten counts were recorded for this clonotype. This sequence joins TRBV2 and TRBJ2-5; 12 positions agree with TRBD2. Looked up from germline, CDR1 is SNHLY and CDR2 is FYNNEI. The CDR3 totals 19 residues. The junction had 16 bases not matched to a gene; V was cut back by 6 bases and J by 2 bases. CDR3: CASSETSGRYRTSQETQYF. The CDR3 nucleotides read TGTGCCAGCAGCGAGACTAGCGGGAGATATCGGACCTCGCAAGAGACCCAGTACTTC.

The CDR3 DNA follows: TGTGCCAGCCAGGGGACAGGGGCGACACACGAGCAGTACTTC. It encodes CASQGTGATHEQYF. J is TRBJ2-7 and V is TRBV19; 10 bases are shared with TRBD1. The CDR3 contains 14 residues. The junction had 10 bases not matched to a gene; V was cut back by 9 bases and J by 5 bases. Germline CDR1 reads LNHDA; CDR2 reads SQIVND (reference sequence).

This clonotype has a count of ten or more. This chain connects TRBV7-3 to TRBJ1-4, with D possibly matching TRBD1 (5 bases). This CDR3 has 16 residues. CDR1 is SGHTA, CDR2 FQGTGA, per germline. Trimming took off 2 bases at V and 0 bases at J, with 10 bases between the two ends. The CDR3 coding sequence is TGTGCCAGCAGCTTAGGGGGACCCTCAACTAATGAAAAACTGTTTTTT. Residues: CASSLGGPSTNEKLFF.

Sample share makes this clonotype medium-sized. The CDR3 spells CASSESSLGYTF. The CDR3 DNA follows: TGCGCCAGCAGTGAGTCATCCCTTGGCTACACCTTC. The chain combines TRBV10-1 with TRBJ1-2; no definite D call. V lost 0 bases and J 7 bases, leaving 6 bases between the germline ends. The CDR3 contains 12 residues. CDR1 WNHNN and CDR2 SYGVQD come from the germline V gene (reference sequence).

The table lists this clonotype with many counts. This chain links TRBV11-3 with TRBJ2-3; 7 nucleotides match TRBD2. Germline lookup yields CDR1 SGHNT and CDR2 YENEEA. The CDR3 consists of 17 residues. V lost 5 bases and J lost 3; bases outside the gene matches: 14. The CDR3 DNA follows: TGTGCCAGCAGCCATTTAAGGACTAGTAGCAGTACAGATACGCAGTATTTT. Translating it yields CASSHLRTSSSTDTQYF. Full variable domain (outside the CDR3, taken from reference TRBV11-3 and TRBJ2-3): EAGVVQSPRYKIIEKKQPVAFWCNPISGHNTLYWYLQNLGQGPELLIRYENEEAVDDSQLPKDRFSAERLKGVDSTLKIQPAELGDSAVYLCASSHLRTSSSTDTQYFGPGTRLTVL.

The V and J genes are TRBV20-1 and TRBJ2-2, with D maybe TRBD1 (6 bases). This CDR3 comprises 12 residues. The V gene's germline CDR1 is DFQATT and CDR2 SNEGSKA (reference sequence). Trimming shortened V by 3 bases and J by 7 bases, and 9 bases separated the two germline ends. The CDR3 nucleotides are TGCAGTGCTAGGCTACAGGGCGGGGAGCTGTTTTTT. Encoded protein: CSARLQGGELFF.

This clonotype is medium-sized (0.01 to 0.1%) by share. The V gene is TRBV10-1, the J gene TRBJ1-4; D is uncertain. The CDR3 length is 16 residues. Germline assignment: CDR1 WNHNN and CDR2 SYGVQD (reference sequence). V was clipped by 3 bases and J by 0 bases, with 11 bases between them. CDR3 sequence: CASSDRDTTTNEKLFF. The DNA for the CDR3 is TGCGCCAGCAGTGATCGGGATACTACAACTAATGAAAAACTGTTTTTT.

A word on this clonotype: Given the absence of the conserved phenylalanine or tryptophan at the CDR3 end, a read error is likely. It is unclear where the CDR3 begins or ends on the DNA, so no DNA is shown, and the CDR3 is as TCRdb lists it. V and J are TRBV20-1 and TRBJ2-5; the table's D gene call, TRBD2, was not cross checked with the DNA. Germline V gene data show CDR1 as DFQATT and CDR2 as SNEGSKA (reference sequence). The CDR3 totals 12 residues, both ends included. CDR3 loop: CSARDQGGRARI.

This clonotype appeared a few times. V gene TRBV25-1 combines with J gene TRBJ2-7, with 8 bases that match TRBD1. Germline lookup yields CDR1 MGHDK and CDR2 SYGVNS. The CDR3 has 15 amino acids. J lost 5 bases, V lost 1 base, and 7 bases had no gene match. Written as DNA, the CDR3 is TGTGCCAGCAGTGAATCCCGACAGGGGATCCACGAGCAGTACTTC. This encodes CASSESRQGIHEQYF.

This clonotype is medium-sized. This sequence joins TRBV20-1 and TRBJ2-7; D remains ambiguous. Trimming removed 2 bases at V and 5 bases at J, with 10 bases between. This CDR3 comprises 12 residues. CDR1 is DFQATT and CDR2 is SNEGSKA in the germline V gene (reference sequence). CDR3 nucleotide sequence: TGCAGTGCTAGATGGCTGGCCCACGAGCAGTACTTC. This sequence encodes CSARWLAHEQYF.

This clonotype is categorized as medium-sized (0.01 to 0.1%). The CDR3 DNA is TGTGCCATCAGTCCGGGACAGGGAAACACCATATATTTT. Protein sequence: CAISPGQGNTIYF. The gene calls are TRBV10-3 and TRBJ1-3, with 7 bases identical to TRBD1. The V and J ends lost 5 bases and 4 bases, in that order; junction bases with no gene match: 2. CDR3 length: 13 residues. Germline V CDR1 and CDR2: ENHRY, SYGVKD.